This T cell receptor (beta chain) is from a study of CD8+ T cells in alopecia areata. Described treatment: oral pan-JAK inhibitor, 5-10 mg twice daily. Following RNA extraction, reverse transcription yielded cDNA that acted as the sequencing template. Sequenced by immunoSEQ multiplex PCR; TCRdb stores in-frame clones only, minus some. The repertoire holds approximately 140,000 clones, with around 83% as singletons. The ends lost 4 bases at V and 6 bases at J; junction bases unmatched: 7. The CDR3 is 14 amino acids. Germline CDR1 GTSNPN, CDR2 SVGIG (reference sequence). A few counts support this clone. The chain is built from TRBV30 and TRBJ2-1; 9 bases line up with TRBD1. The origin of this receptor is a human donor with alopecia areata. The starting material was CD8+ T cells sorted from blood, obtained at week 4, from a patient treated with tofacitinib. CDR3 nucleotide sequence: TGTGCCTGGACCGGGACAGGGAGTTTCAATGAGCAGTTCTTC. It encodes CAWTGTGSFNEQFF. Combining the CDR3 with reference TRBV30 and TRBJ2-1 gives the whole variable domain SQTIHQWPATLVQPVGSPLSLECTVEGTSNPNLYWYRQAAGRGLQLLFYSVGIGQISSEVPQNLSASRPQDRQFILSSKKLLLSDSGFYLCAWTGTGSFNEQFFGPGTRLTVL.